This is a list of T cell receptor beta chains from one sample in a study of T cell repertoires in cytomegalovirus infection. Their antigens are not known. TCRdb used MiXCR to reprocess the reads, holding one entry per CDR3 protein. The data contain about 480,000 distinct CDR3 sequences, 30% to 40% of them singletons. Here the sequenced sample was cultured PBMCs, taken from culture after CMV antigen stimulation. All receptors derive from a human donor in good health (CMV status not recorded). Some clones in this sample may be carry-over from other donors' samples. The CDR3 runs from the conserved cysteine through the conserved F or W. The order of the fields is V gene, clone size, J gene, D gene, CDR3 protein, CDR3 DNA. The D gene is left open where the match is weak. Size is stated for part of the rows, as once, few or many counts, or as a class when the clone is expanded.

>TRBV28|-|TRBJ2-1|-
CASSIKYEQFF
TGTGCCAGCAGTATCAAATATGAGCAGTTCTTC
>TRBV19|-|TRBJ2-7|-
CASSLGGGSEQYF
TGTGCCAGTAGCCTCGGGGGTGGCAGCGAGCAGTACTTC
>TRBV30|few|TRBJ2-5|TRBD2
CAWSIKAGAPGTQYF
TGTGCCTGGAGTATTAAGGCGGGAGCGCCGGGGACCCAGTACTTC
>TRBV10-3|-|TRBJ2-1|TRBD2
CAIGTSGHNEQFF
TGTGCCATCGGGACTAGCGGGCACAATGAGCAGTTCTTC
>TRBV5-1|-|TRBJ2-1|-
CASSPGLSSSSYNEQFF
TGCGCCAGCAGCCCCGGACTATCCTCGAGCTCCTACAATGAGCAGTTCTTC
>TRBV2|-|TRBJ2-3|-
CASQGGGTDTQYF
TGTGCCAGCCAGGGGGGGGGCACAGATACGCAGTATTTT
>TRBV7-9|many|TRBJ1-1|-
CASSLVPRKNTEAFF
TGTGCCAGCAGCTTAGTGCCCCGTAAGAACACTGAAGCTTTCTTT
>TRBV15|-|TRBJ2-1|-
CATSRDLGVPKDEQFF
TGTGCCACCAGCAGAGATCTGGGTGTACCGAAGGATGAGCAGTTCTTC
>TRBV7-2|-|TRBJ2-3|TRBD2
CASSPYHSGPDTQYF
TGTGCCAGCAGCCCCTATCATAGCGGGCCAGATACGCAGTATTTT
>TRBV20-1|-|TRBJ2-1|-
CSEAHSLGNEQFF
TGCAGCGAAGCCCACTCTTTGGGCAATGAGCAGTTCTTC
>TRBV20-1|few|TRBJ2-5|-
CSATSSIGQSGGTQYF
TGCAGTGCTACTTCCTCGATCGGACAGTCTGGTGGGACCCAGTACTTC
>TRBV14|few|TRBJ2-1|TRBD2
CASSILAGGPISEQFF
TGTGCCAGCAGCATACTAGCGGGAGGGCCTATTAGTGAGCAGTTCTTC
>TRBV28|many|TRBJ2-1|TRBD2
CASRTFGLAGDEQFF
TGTGCCAGCAGAACCTTTGGACTAGCGGGAGATGAGCAGTTCTTC
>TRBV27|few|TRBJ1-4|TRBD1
CASRPTGGHGEKLFF
TGTGCCAGCAGGCCGACAGGGGGCCATGGGGAAAAACTGTTTTTT